This T cell receptor (beta chain) was sequenced during a study of shared clonotypes between healthy human individuals. CD45RA+ naive and CD45RA-negative memory subsets were separated from CD4+ cells. The assay used deep level. The method was immunoSEQ multiplex PCR; TCRdb's version includes in-frame clones alone and lacks a portion of them. The sample shows about 510,000 clones, less than 96% of them seen only once. The material sequenced was naive CD4+ T cells sorted from blood. The sample's subset: CD45RA+ positively selected. The receptor comes from a young woman in good health.

As DNA, the CDR3 is TGTGCCAGCAGCGTAGGTGGGAGTACCCTCTCCTACAATGAGCAGTTCTTC. Protein sequence: CASSVGGSTLSYNEQFF. J is TRBJ2-1 and V is TRBV9; possible D gene TRBD2, 5 bases. The ends were cut back, 0 bases at V and 0 bases at J, with 13 bases in the middle. Per germline, CDR1 SGDLS and CDR2 YYNGEE. This CDR3 is 17 amino acids long.